This T cell receptor beta chain stems from a study of cytomegalovirus exposure and HLA in healthy donors. V lost 7 bases and J 0 bases, leaving 13 bases between the germline ends. There are 15 residues in the CDR3. CDR1 is ENHRY, CDR2 SYGVKD, per germline. Turning to this clone: The target antigen is unknown.

This PCR relied on a set of 60 Vbeta primers and 13 Jbeta primers. Here immunoSEQ multiplex PCR was the method, and the copy in TCRdb shows in-frame clones only, minus some. The sample holds 120,000 or so clones, around three quarters seen once. Study observations and caveats: Reported performance of the classifier showed diagnosis of cytomegalovirus status with high specificity and sensitivity. A few CMV-associated chains proved CMV antigen-specific in vitro.

In nominal health when sampled, donors likely had unrecorded immune exposures nonetheless. The gene calls are TRBV10-3 and TRBJ1-3, with a possible D match to TRBD1 (5 bases). The TCR was taken from a woman aged 40 to 49 in good health and CMV-seronegative. Sample: PBMCs. DNA for the CDR3: TGTGCCATCAAAGACAGCACGATCTCTGGAAACACCATATATTTT. Protein sequence: CAIKDSTISGNTIYF.